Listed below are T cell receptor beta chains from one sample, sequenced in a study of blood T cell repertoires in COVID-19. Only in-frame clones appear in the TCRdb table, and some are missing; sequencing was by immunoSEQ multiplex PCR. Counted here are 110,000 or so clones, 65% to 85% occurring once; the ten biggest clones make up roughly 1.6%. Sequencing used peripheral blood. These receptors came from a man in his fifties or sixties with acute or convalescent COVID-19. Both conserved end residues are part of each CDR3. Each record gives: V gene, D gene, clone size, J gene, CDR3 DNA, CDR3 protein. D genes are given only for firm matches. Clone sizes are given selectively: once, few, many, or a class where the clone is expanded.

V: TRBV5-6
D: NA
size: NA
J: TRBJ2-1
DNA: TGTGCCAGCAGGCGAGTCAATGAGCAGTTCTTC
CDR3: CASRRVNEQFF

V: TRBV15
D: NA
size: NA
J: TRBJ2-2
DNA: TGTGCCACCAGCAGACGCACTAGTCGGAACACCGGGGAGCTGTTTTTT
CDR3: CATSRRTSRNTGELFF

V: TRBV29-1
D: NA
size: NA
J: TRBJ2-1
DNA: TGCAGCGTCGCTACAGACTCCTACAATGAGCAGTTCTTC
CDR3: CSVATDSYNEQFF

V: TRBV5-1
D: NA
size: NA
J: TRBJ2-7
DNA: TGCGCCAGCAGCCCGGTCGTCGTGGGCCCTACGATCCAGTACTTC
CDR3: CASSPVVVGPTIQYF

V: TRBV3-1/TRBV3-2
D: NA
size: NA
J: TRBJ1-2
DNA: TGTGCCAGCAGCCCACGTTATATCGAGGATGTGGATGGCTACACCTTC
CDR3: CASSPRYIEDVDGYTF

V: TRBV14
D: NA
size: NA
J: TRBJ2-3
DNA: TGTGCCAGCGGGCGTTGGGATACGCAGTATTTT
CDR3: CASGRWDTQYF

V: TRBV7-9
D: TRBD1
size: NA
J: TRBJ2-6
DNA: TGTGCCAGCAGCGCCGAACAGGGGGCGAACGGGGCCAACGTCCTGACTTTC
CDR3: CASSAEQGANGANVLTF

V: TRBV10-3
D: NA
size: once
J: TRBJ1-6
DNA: TGTGCCATCAGTGAGACACGGAGGGTGGATTCACCCCTCCACTTT
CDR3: CAISETRRVDSPLHF

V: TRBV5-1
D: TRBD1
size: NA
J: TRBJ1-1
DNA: TGCGCCAGCAGAGTTGGACAGGGGCTGAACACTGAAGCTTTCTTT
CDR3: CASRVGQGLNTEAFF

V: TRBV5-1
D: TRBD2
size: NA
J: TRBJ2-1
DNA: TGCGCCAGCAGCTTGGCCGTTAGCGGGGTATACAATGAGCAGTTCTTC
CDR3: CASSLAVSGVYNEQFF

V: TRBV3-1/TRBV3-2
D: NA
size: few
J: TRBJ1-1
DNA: TGTGCCAGCAGCGCCAAGACGGGGTCGACTGAAGCTTTCTTT
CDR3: CASSAKTGSTEAFF

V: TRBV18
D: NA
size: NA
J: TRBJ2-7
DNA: TGTGCCAGCTCACCAGGGCGCAGGACCTACGAGCAGTACTTC
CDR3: CASSPGRRTYEQYF

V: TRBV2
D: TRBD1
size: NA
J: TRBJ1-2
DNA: TGTGCCAGCAGGGAACAGGGGGTTAAAGGGGGCTACACCTTC
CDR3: CASREQGVKGGYTF

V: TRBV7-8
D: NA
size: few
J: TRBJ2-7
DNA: TGTGCCAGCAGCCACGCGGCAGACTCCTACGAGCAGTACTTC
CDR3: CASSHAADSYEQYF

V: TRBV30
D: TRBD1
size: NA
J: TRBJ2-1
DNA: TGTGCCTGGAGTGTACAGGGGTACAATGAGCAGTTCTTC
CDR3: CAWSVQGYNEQFF

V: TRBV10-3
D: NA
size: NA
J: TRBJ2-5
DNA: TGTGCCATCAGTGAGTCTCAGGGTACTCAAGAGACCCAGTACTTC
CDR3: CAISESQGTQETQYF

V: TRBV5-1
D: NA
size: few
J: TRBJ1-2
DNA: TGCGCCAGCAGCTCGACAGGTTTAGCTAACTATGGCTACACCTTC
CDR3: CASSSTGLANYGYTF

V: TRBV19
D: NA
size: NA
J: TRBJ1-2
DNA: TGTGCCAGTAGTAGGACCGGGGTGGAAAGCTATGGCTACACCTTC
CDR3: CASSRTGVESYGYTF

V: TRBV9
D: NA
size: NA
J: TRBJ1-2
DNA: TGTGCCAGCAGCGTAAACTCGAACTATGGCTACACCTTC
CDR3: CASSVNSNYGYTF

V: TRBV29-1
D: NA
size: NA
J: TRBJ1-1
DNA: TGCAGCGTTGAAGATAGGAGGCGACCGATAAACACTGAAGCTTTCTTT
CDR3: CSVEDRRRPINTEAFF

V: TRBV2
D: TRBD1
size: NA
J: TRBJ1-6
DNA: TGTGCCAGCATTCTCCAGGGACAGGATTCACCCCTCCACTTT
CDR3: CASILQGQDSPLHF

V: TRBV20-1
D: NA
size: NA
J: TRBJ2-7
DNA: TGCAGTGCTAGTCGTTCGGGGGGCAACTCCTACGAGCAGTACTTC
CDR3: CSASRSGGNSYEQYF

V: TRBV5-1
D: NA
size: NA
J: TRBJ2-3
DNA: TGCGCCAGCAGCCCTGGGCCTATCCGCACAGATACGCAGTATTTT
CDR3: CASSPGPIRTDTQYF

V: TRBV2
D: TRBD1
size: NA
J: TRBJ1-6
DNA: TGTGCCAAGAAACAGGGGGTTAATTCACCCCTCCACTTT
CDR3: CAKKQGVNSPLHF

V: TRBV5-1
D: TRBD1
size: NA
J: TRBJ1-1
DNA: TGCGCCAGCAGCACAATGGGACAGGGGAACACTGAAGCTTTCTTT
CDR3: CASSTMGQGNTEAFF

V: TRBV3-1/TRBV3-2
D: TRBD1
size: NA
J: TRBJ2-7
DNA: TGTGCCAGCAGTCGACAGGGGTCGTACGAGCAGTACTTC
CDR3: CASSRQGSYEQYF

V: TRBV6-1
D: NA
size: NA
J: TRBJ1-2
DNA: TGTGCCAGCAGTGATTGGGGGCTCGGCTACACCTTC
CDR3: CASSDWGLGYTF

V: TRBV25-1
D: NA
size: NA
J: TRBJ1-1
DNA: TGTGCCAGCAGTGAAGGGGGCAGGATGAACACTGAAGCTTTCTTT
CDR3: CASSEGGRMNTEAFF

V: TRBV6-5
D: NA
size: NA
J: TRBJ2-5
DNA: TGTGCCAGCAGTACAGGGGAGACCCAGTACTTC
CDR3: CASSTGETQYF

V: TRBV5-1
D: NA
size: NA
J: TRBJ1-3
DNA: TGCGCCAGCAGCTTGGCCGGGGGGAGCTCTGGAAACACCATATATTTT
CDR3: CASSLAGGSSGNTIYF

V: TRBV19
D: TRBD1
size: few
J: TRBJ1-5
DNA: TGTGCCAGTAGTATGGGTCTGGGACAGTACAATCAGCCCCAGCATTTT
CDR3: CASSMGLGQYNQPQHF

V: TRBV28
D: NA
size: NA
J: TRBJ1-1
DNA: TGTGCCAGCAGTTTGGAGGCGAGGCCTGAAGCTTTCTTT
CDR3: CASSLEARPEAFF

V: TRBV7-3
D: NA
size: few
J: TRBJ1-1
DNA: TGTGCCAGCAGCTTAACTGCGTGGACTGAAGCTTTCTTT
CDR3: CASSLTAWTEAFF

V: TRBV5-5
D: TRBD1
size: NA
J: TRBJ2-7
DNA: TGTGCCAGCAGCTTGAGCCCGACAGGGACGTACGAGCAGTACTTC
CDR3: CASSLSPTGTYEQYF

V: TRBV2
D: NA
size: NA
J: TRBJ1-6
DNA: TGTGCCACACAGGGTTATAATTCACCCCTCCACTTT
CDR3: CATQGYNSPLHF

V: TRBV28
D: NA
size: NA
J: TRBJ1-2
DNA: TGTGCCAGCAGTTTAGGGAGTGTAGGCTACACCTTC
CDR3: CASSLGSVGYTF

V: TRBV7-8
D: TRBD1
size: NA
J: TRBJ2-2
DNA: TGTGCCAGCAGCTGGAACCGGGACAGGGCGCTCACCGGGGAGCTGTTTTTT
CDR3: CASSWNRDRALTGELFF

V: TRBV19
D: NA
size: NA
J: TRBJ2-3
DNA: TGTGCCAGTGGCCGCGGGACGGGGGGCCTCGCCTCTACAGATACGCAGTATTTT
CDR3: CASGRGTGGLASTDTQYF

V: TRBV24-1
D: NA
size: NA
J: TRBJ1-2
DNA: TGTGCCACCAGTGATGACGACTCGGAAGGCTACACCTTC
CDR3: CATSDDDSEGYTF

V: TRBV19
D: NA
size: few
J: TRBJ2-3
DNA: TGTGCCAGTAGTTCAAATCCGGATGGAGGAGATACGCAGTATTTT
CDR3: CASSSNPDGGDTQYF

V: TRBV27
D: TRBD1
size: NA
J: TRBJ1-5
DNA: TGTGCCAGCAGCCTCGACAGGGGCTATCAGCCCCAGCATTTT
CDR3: CASSLDRGYQPQHF

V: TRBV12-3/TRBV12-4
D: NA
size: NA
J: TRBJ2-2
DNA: TGTGCCAGCAGTTTAGCGCGCTTTGGGGAGCTGTTTTTT
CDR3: CASSLARFGELFF

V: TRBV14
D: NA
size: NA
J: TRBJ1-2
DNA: TGTGCCAGCAGCCCCGATATAGTATTGAGGGTCGGCTACACCTTC
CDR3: CASSPDIVLRVGYTF

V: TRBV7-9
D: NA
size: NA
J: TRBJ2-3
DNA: TGTGCCAGCAGCTTTAGCCTAACTGCTAGCACAGATACGCAGTATTTT
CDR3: CASSFSLTASTDTQYF

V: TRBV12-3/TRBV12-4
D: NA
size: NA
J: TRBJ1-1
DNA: TGTGCCAGCAGTTTAGTTAGCACTGAAGCTTTCTTT
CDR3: CASSLVSTEAFF

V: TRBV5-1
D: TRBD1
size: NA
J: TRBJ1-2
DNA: TGCGCCAGCAGCGAAATAACAGGGGGCTATGGCTACACCTTC
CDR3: CASSEITGGYGYTF

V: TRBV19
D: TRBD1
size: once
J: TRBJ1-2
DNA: TGTGCCAGTAGTATAGACCACCGGGACAGGGGGCTCCCTAACTATGGCTACACCTTC
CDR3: CASSIDHRDRGLPNYGYTF

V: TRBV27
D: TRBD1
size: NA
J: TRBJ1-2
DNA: TGTGCCAGCAGTCTGGGACAGGGGATTAACTATGGCTACACCTTC
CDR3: CASSLGQGINYGYTF

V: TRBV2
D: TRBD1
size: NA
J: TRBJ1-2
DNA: TGTGCCAGCGTCCGGGACAGCATAGTAGGGGGTGGCTACACCTTC
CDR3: CASVRDSIVGGGYTF

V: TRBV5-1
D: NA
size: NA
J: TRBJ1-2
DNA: TGCGCCAGCAGCTTGGGGCAGGGAGGAGGCTACACCTTC
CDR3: CASSLGQGGGYTF

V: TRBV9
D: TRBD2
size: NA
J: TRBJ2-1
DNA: TGTGCCAGCAGCGTACTAGCGGGGAGCTACAATGAGCAGTTCTTC
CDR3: CASSVLAGSYNEQFF

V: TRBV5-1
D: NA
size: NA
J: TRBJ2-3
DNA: TGCGCCAGCAGCTTGGCCGTACTAGACGCGCGCACAGATACGCAGTATTTT
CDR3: CASSLAVLDARTDTQYF

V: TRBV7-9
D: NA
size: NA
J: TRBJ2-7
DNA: TGTGCCAGCAGCTTCCTTGCGGATTGGGACGAGCAGTACTTC
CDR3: CASSFLADWDEQYF

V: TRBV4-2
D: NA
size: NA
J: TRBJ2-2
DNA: TGTGCCAGCAGCCAAGGACAGGCGAACACCGGGGAGCTGTTTTTT
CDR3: CASSQGQANTGELFF

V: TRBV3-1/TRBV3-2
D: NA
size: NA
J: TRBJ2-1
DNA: TGTGCCAGCAGCCAGGCTCCAGCGGAGAGGGTGCAGTTCTTC
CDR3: CASSQAPAERVQFF